What follows are 15 T cell receptor beta chains derived from one specimen sequenced in a study of shared clonotypes between healthy human individuals. Here immunoSEQ multiplex PCR was the method, and the copy in TCRdb shows in-frame clones only, minus some. Of roughly 1 million clones listed, about three quarters are singletons. The sample comprised memory CD4+ T cells sorted from blood. The subset: CD45RA-negative fraction. The receptors stem from a man aged 18 to 30 in good health.

The CDR3, as DNA: TGTGCCAGCAGTGAAAACAGGGCGAATGAGCAGTTCTTC. Protein: CASSENRANEQFF. The rearrangement joins TRBV2 to TRBJ2-1; weak D call: TRBD1 (6 bases). This CDR3 region has 13 residues. The V gene's germline CDR1 is SNHLY and CDR2 FYNNEI. The germline V and J ends were trimmed by 2 bases and 7 bases, with 9 bases remaining between them. The full variable domain, with the rest looked up from reference TRBV2 and TRBJ2-1, is EPEVTQTPSHQVTQMGQEVILRCVPISNHLYFYWYRQILGQKVEFLVSFYNNEISEKSEIFDDQFSVERPDGSNFTLKIRSTKLEDSAMYFCASSENRANEQFFGPGTRLTVL.

The J gene is TRBJ2-1, the V gene TRBV12-5; 7 nucleotides match TRBD2. The CDR3 is 16 amino acids. The V and J ends lost 0 bases and 2 bases, in that order; junction bases with no gene match: 4. Germline CDR1 LGHNT, CDR2 FRNRAP. In DNA form, the CDR3 reads TGTGCTAGTGGTTTGGTCATCGGGGGGACCTACAATGAGCAGTTCTTC. Encoded protein: CASGLVIGGTYNEQFF.

J is TRBJ2-7 and V is TRBV5-8; TRBD1 agrees at 11 bases. The CDR3 loop spans 15 amino acids. CDR1 SGHTS and CDR2 YDEGEE come from the germline V gene. With 2 bases clipped from V and 5 bases from J, the junction kept 6 bases outside the gene matches. For the CDR3, the DNA is TGTGCCAGCAGCTTCCGGGGGACAGGGGGTAACGAGCAGTACTTC. Translation: CASSFRGTGGNEQYF.

The chain recombines TRBV6-1 with TRBJ2-7; D may be TRBD1 or TRBD2 (5 bases each). The CDR3 consists of 14 residues. The V end lost 6 bases, the J end lost 4 bases, and 16 bases lay between the germline ends. Germline lookup yields CDR1 MNHNS and CDR2 SASEGT. The CDR3 sequence is CASRSGTALYEQYF. The CDR3 DNA reads TGTGCCAGCAGGTCCGGGACCGCACTTTACGAGCAGTACTTC.

This clone has just one count. The CDR3, as DNA: TGTGCCACCAGCAGAGCTTGGACAGGGGGCTACGAGCAGTACTTC. Residues: CATSRAWTGGYEQYF. The chain employs TRBV15 and TRBJ2-7, with 10 bases fitting TRBD1. CDR1 and CDR2 (germline): LNHNV, YYDKDF (reference sequence). Germline trimming cut 1 base from V and 3 bases from J; bases unmatched to any gene: 3. This CDR3 contains 15 residues.

DNA for the CDR3: TGTGCCACCCTCTTCCCGCCAGAAAAACTGTTTTTT. Residues: CATLFPPEKLFF. V usage is TRBV28 and J usage is TRBJ1-4; no clear D. Trimming removed 10 bases at V and 8 bases at J, with 14 bases between. Germline V gene data show CDR1 as MDHEN and CDR2 as SYDVKM. The CDR3 length is 12 residues.

This clone was seen once. V and J are TRBV28 and TRBJ2-5; 8 nucleotides match TRBD2. Germline values: CDR1 MDHEN, CDR2 SYDVKM. The V segment lost 7 bases and the J segment 1 base; nucleotides outside the gene matches: 5. The CDR3 loop spans 14 amino acids. Here the CDR3 DNA reads TGTGCCAGCAAACCAGCGGGGGCCCAAGAGACCCAGTACTTC. Encoded protein: CASKPAGAQETQYF.

The genes are TRBV5-5 and TRBJ1-6; 7 bases are shared with TRBD1. Germline trimming cut 0 bases from V and 5 bases from J; bases unmatched to any gene: 5. Germline V gene data show CDR1 as SGHKS and CDR2 as YYEKEE (reference sequence). This CDR3 contains 16 residues. For the CDR3, the DNA is TGTGCCAGCAGCTTGGGGACAGGTCAAAATAATTCACCCCTCCACTTT. This codes for CASSLGTGQNNSPLHF. Based on the CDR3 plus reference TRBV5-5 and TRBJ1-6, the full variable domain is DAGVTQSPTHLIKTRGQQVTLRCSPISGHKSVSWYQQVLGQGPQFIFQYYEKEERGRGNFPDRFSARQFPNYSSELNVNALLLGDSALYLCASSLGTGQNNSPLHFGNGTRLTVT.

The J gene is TRBJ1-2, the V gene TRBV30; D perhaps matches TRBD1 (6 bases). CDR3 length: 12 amino acids. V gave up 4 bases and J gave up 2 bases, with 8 bases separating them. Germline V lookup: CDR1 GTSNPN, CDR2 SVGIG (reference sequence). CDR3 nucleotide sequence: TGTGCCTGGACAAGGGGGAACTATGGCTACACCTTC. Protein product: CAWTRGNYGYTF.

The V call is TRBV28, the J call TRBJ2-1; 14 bases are a match to TRBD2. The CDR3 totals 13 residues. J was trimmed by 15 bases and V by 6 bases; bases with no gene match: 7. CDR1 MDHEN and CDR2 SYDVKM come from the germline V gene. The CDR3 spells CASSQGLAGDWFF. CDR3 nucleotides: TGTGCCAGCAGCCAGGGACTAGCGGGGGATTGGTTCTTC. Using reference TRBV28 and TRBJ2-1 for the parts outside the CDR3, the full variable domain is DVKVTQSSRYLVKRTGEKVFLECVQDMDHENMFWYRQDPGLGLRLIYFSYDVKMKEKGDIPEGYSVSREKKERFSLILESASTNQTSMYLCASSQGLAGDWFFGPGTRLTVL.

CDR3 sequence reads: CAWSVDRVGTEAFF. The CDR3 DNA reads as TGTGCCTGGAGTGTGGACAGGGTGGGCACTGAAGCTTTCTTT. The chain recombines TRBV30 with TRBJ1-1; 8 bases line up with TRBD1. The junction had 4 bases not matched to a gene; V was cut back by 0 bases and J by 4 bases. This CDR3 region has 14 residues. Germline-derived CDR1 and CDR2 are GTSNPN and SVGIG (reference sequence). The full variable domain, its missing parts supplied by reference TRBV30 and TRBJ1-1, is SQTIHQWPATLVQPVGSPLSLECTVEGTSNPNLYWYRQAAGRGLQLLFYSVGIGQISSEVPQNLSASRPQDRQFILSSKKLLLSDSGFYLCAWSVDRVGTEAFFGQGTRLTVV.

This clone was picked up one time. The chain is built from TRBV7-2 and TRBJ2-4; 13 bases align to TRBD2. J lost 2 bases, V lost 5 bases, and 6 bases had no gene match. The germline CDR1 and CDR2 sequences are SGHTA and FQGNSA. CDR3 length: 17 residues. The DNA of the CDR3 is TGTGCCAGCAGCCCGTGGACTAGCGGGAGTACCAAAAACATTCAGTACTTC. Its protein product is CASSPWTSGSTKNIQYF.

This clone was seen a few times. This chain links TRBV28 with TRBJ1-2, with unresolved D. V was clipped by 7 bases and J by 4 bases, with 13 bases between them. CDR3 size: 13 residues. The germline V gene has CDR1 MDHEN and CDR2 SYDVKM. CDR3 in amino acids: CASTAGKGYGYTF. The CDR3 coding sequence is TGTGCCAGCACCGCAGGCAAAGGCTATGGCTACACCTTC.

This chain uses TRBV7-9 with TRBJ2-1, with 8 bases matching TRBD2. CDR1 is SEHNR and CDR2 is FQNEAQ in the germline V gene (reference sequence). Trimming removed 3 bases from V and 7 bases from J; junction bases left unmatched: 8. This CDR3 spans 15 amino acids. As DNA, the CDR3 is TGTGCCAGCAGCTTGAGGCGGGAGGACGCTAATGAGCAGTTCTTC. Protein: CASSLRREDANEQFF.

The chain employs TRBV6-5 and TRBJ2-1, with 7 bases identical to TRBD1. The germline CDR1 and CDR2 sequences are MNHEY and SVGAGI. V lost 6 bases, J lost 5 bases, and 4 bases stayed unmatched. CDR3 length equals 13 residues. The CDR3 DNA is TGTGCCAGCAGGCTCGGGACAGACAATGAGCAGTTCTTC. It yields the protein CASRLGTDNEQFF.